This TCR beta chain is drawn from a study of T cells after yellow fever vaccination. Overall study results and limits: The booster saw the reappearance of most primary-vaccination clones (about 95% CD4, almost 90% CD8).

TCR cDNA, made by 5'RACE template switching, carried an added universal primer site and UMIs. One entry per CDR3 protein results from TCRdb running MiXCR on the 5' RACE reads. The repertoire holds roughly 32,000 distinct CDR3 sequences, about 6.6% seen once, with 22% in the top ten. The source is a man aged 18 to 30 who received the YFV17D yellow fever vaccine. The sequences come from PBMCs, either bulk or a sorted T-cell subset (CD4+, CD8+, memory, or dextramer-sorted; not recorded which), collected on the day of the first yellow fever vaccination.

CDR3 DNA sequence: TGTGCTAGTGGTTATCAAACAGGGCCCCAAGAGACCCAGTACTTC. Its translation is CASGYQTGPQETQYF. V is TRBV12-5 and J is TRBJ2-5; tentatively, D is TRBD1 (6 bases). Germline V gene lookup returns CDR1 LGHNT and CDR2 FRNRAP. V was clipped by 4 bases and J by 1 base, with 13 bases between them. There are 15 residues in the CDR3.